Listed here are 31 T cell receptor beta chains from one sample, sequenced in a study of T cell responses to AZD1222 COVID-19 vaccine (dated by TCRdb to about 2021). The library was produced with the immunoSEQ multiplex PCR assay. In TCRdb, the immuneACCESS table is reduced to in-frame sequences with V and J assigned. These tables do not hold every clone; where another copy was compared, an unresolved V gene accounts for under half, and the others remain unexplained. The sample table records around 100,000 clones; about 86% of these occur just once. The ten most abundant clones make up about 5% of the sample. Sample time point, as interpreted from the label and publication: baseline before first vaccination. The starting material was peripheral blood, obtained on day 0 of AZD1222 vaccination. The receptors were gathered from an adult in good health.

This clone was detected only a few times. The V gene is TRBV25-1, the J gene TRBJ2-1; a possible D gene is TRBD2 (5 bases). Trimming stripped 7 bases from V and 8 bases from J, with 12 bases between. CDR1 MGHDK and CDR2 SYGVNS come from the germline V gene. The CDR3 has 12 amino acids. CDR3 nucleotides: TGTGCCAGCACAAAATGGGGAGATGAGCAGTTCTTC. Its protein product is CASTKWGDEQFF.

The chain uses TRBV28 and TRBJ2-5; D may be TRBD2 (6 bases). The V gene lost 3 bases and the J gene lost 5 bases, with 13 bases spanning the gap. This CDR3 spans 14 amino acids. Germline V CDR1 and CDR2: MDHEN, SYDVKM. CDR3 in DNA: TGTGCCAGCAGTTTTGGGCGGGGCAGGGAGACCCAGTACTTC. This gives the protein CASSFGRGRETQYF.

This chain links TRBV7-2 with TRBJ2-2, with D perhaps matching TRBD2 (7 bases). Germline V gives CDR1 SGHTA, CDR2 FQGNSA. Trimming removed 4 bases from V and 6 bases from J, with 12 bases in between. This CDR3 has 14 amino acids. The CDR3 sequence: CASSSVGGPGELFF. CDR3 nucleotide sequence: TGTGCCAGCAGCTCCGTGGGGGGGCCCGGGGAGCTGTTTTTT.

This chain uses TRBV7-2 with TRBJ2-2, with D tentatively TRBD2 (5 bases). The germline CDR1 and CDR2 sequences are SGHTA and FQGNSA. V was clipped by 3 bases and J by 1 base, with 9 bases between them. The CDR3 covers 15 residues. CDR3 sequence reads: CASSFRRLNTGELFF. CDR3 coding DNA: TGTGCCAGCAGCTTTAGGAGGTTGAACACCGGGGAGCTGTTTTTT.

The chain combines TRBV2 with TRBJ1-1; TRBD1 matches 8 bases. Trimming cost V 6 bases and J 0 bases; bases outside gene matches: 3. The CDR3 runs to 14 residues. Germline V gene data show CDR1 as SNHLY and CDR2 as FYNNEI. This CDR3 reads CASRQGVMNTEAFF. The CDR3 coding sequence is TGTGCCAGCAGACAGGGGGTAATGAACACTGAAGCTTTCTTT. Complete variable domain (other parts from reference TRBV2 and TRBJ1-1): EPEVTQTPSHQVTQMGQEVILRCVPISNHLYFYWYRQILGQKVEFLVSFYNNEISEKSEIFDDQFSVERPDGSNFTLKIRSTKLEDSAMYFCASRQGVMNTEAFFGQGTRLTVV.

This rearrangement joins TRBV24-1 to TRBJ1-1; TRBD1 matches 9 bases. The CDR3 totals 15 residues. J gave up 0 bases and V 7 bases, and 5 bases lay outside the gene matches. Germline assignment: CDR1 KGHDR and CDR2 SFDVKD. CDR3 region: CATRKGQGVNTEAFF. The CDR3 DNA sequence: TGTGCCACCAGGAAGGGACAGGGCGTGAACACTGAAGCTTTCTTT.

The genes are TRBV11-2 and TRBJ1-2; TRBD1 is a possible D gene (6 bases). This CDR3 region has 14 residues. Germline V lookup: CDR1 SGHAT, CDR2 FQNNGV. Between the trimmed V and J ends, which lost 5 bases and 2 bases, there was a span of 12 bases. In DNA, the CDR3 is TGTGCCAGCAGCCCAGCTACAGGGAACTATGGCTACACCTTC. This sequence encodes CASSPATGNYGYTF.

The genes are TRBV3-1 (or the pseudogene TRBV3-2) and TRBJ2-7; a possible D gene is TRBD2 (6 bases). V dropped 5 bases and J dropped 4 bases, with 15 bases sitting between them. Germline values: CDR1 LGHDT, CDR2 YNNKEL (reference sequence). CDR3 length: 14 amino acids. The CDR3 DNA reads TGTGCCAGCAGCAAGGAGGGAGCCGTTTACGAGCAGTACTTC. It codes for CASSKEGAVYEQYF.

This chain links TRBV29-1 with TRBJ2-1; TRBD2 agrees at 12 bases. Germline V lookup: CDR1 SQVTM, CDR2 ANQGSEA. Trimming removed 8 bases from V and 1 base from J; junction bases left unmatched: 6. CDR3 length equals 15 residues. The CDR3 sequence is CSTRLAGVSYNEQFF. The CDR3 DNA follows: TGCAGCACCCGACTAGCGGGGGTTTCCTACAATGAGCAGTTCTTC.

The genes are TRBV19 and TRBJ1-6; D is uncertain. Trimming left V 3 bases short and J 7 bases short, with 13 bases between. Germline lookup yields CDR1 LNHDA and CDR2 SQIVND (reference sequence). The CDR3 runs 15 residues. The CDR3 reads CASSMLATFNSPLHF. The CDR3 region has the DNA TGTGCCAGTAGTATGCTCGCAACCTTCAATTCACCCCTCCACTTT.

This clone is termed medium-sized. The chain recombines TRBV19 with TRBJ2-7; TRBD2 is a possible D gene (5 bases). Germline lookup yields CDR1 LNHDA and CDR2 SQIVND (reference sequence). V was trimmed by 3 bases and J by 8 bases, leaving 14 bases between them. This CDR3 is 13 amino acids long. In nucleotides, the CDR3 is TGTGCCAGTAGTATGCTCCACGGGATCAAGCAGTACTTC. Translation gives CASSMLHGIKQYF. Together with reference TRBV19 and TRBJ2-7, the CDR3 gives the full variable domain: DGGITQSPKYLFRKEGQNVTLSCEQNLNHDAMYWYRQDPGQGLRLIYYSQIVNDFQKGDIAEGYSVSREKKESFPLTVTSAQKNPTAFYLCASSMLHGIKQYFGPGTRLTVT.

V usage is TRBV28 and J usage is TRBJ2-7; D gene uncertain. V lost 6 bases to trimming and J lost 0 bases, with 18 bases between them. Germline assignment: CDR1 MDHEN and CDR2 SYDVKM. The CDR3 sequence is 16 residues long. The DNA of the CDR3 is TGTGCCAGCAGGGCCCTCTCGCGTGCATACTCCTACGAGCAGTACTTC. Its translation: CASRALSRAYSYEQYF.

By sample fraction, this clone is medium-sized. The chain recombines TRBV28 with TRBJ1-2; D call uncertain. CDR1 and CDR2 (germline): MDHEN, SYDVKM. The CDR3 has 11 residues. Trimming took 11 bases from V and 8 from J, leaving 15 bases between them. The CDR3 sequence: CAVLAPRGYTF. CDR3 sequence (DNA): TGTGCCGTGTTGGCGCCGCGCGGCTACACCTTC.

The V and J genes are TRBV12-3 or TRBV12-4 and TRBJ2-1; D is unresolved. Trimming left V 3 bases short and J 9 bases short, with 12 bases between. CDR3 length equals 13 residues. The CDR3 here is CASSFAVFGEQFF. The DNA of the CDR3 is TGTGCCAGCAGTTTTGCCGTTTTCGGTGAGCAGTTCTTC.

The chain employs TRBV7-2 and TRBJ2-5, with 8 bases matching TRBD1. The CDR3 contains 14 residues. Trimming took 5 bases from V and 4 from J; bases not matched to a gene: 6. Germline CDR1 and CDR2: SGHTA and FQGNSA. CDR3 nucleotides: TGTGCCAGCAGCGACAGGGGACGACGAGAGACCCAGTACTTC. This codes for CASSDRGRRETQYF.

This clone was counted a few times. The V and J genes are TRBV7-9 and TRBJ2-1; 13 bases line up with TRBD2. Per germline, CDR1 SEHNR and CDR2 FQNEAQ (reference sequence). The V gene end was trimmed by 5 bases and the J gene end by 8 bases; junction bases not matched to a gene: 9. The CDR3 contains 16 residues. The CDR3 region is CASSRRTSGSVYEQFF. DNA for the CDR3: TGTGCCAGCAGCCGACGGACTAGCGGGAGTGTCTATGAGCAGTTCTTC.

The chain employs TRBV29-1 and TRBJ1-2; weak D call: TRBD1 (5 bases). Germline values: CDR1 SQVTM, CDR2 ANQGSEA. The CDR3 is made up of 12 amino acids. Trimming took off 6 bases at V and 4 bases at J, with 12 bases between the two ends. CDR3 DNA sequence: TGCAGCGTCGACAGAGGCGGCTATGGCTACACCTTC. Translated, it gives CSVDRGGYGYTF.

The chain couples TRBV28 to TRBJ1-5, with D maybe TRBD1 (6 bases). Germline loops: CDR1 MDHEN, CDR2 SYDVKM. Trimming pared 5 bases from V and 5 bases from J, leaving 13 bases between. The CDR3 extends over 14 amino acids. CDR3 in DNA: TGTGCCAGCAGTCTACCCGGACAGCATCAGCCCCAGCATTTT. Residues: CASSLPGQHQPQHF.

The V and J genes are TRBV4-3 and TRBJ1-2, with D perhaps TRBD1 (5 bases). The V end was cut by 0 bases, the J end by 5 bases, with 16 bases between. CDR1 and CDR2 (germline): LGHNA, YSLEER. The CDR3 has 16 residues. CDR3 DNA: TGCGCCAGCAGCCAAGATCTGACAGAGGGAAGATATGGCTACACCTTC. It is translated as CASSQDLTEGRYGYTF.

With respect to this clone: Germline is not matched at one junction end, which may reflect a read error. The rearrangement uses TRBV9 and TRBJ1-4; TRBD1 agrees at 11 bases. CDR3 length: 15 residues. Germline V gene sequence: CDR1 SGDLS, CDR2 YYNGEE. This chain's CDR3 is CPSSGGQGGNEKLFF. CDR3 coding DNA: TGTCCCAGCAGCGGGGGACAGGGGGGTAATGAAAAACTGTTTTTT.

This chain joins TRBV28 and TRBJ1-2; possible D gene TRBD1, 6 bases. CDR1 and CDR2 (germline): MDHEN, SYDVKM. CDR3 size: 15 residues. Trimming shortened V by 5 bases and J by 0 bases, and 13 bases separated the two germline ends. This CDR3 reads CASSRGRATNYGYTF. CDR3 nucleotide sequence: TGTGCCAGCAGTAGGGGGAGAGCTACTAACTATGGCTACACCTTC.

The chain employs TRBV6-5 and TRBJ1-1; D unresolved. Germline V gene sequence: CDR1 MNHEY, CDR2 SVGAGI. The CDR3 runs to 13 residues. Trimming pared 7 bases from V and 3 bases from J, leaving 12 bases between. For the CDR3, the DNA is TGTGCCAGCACTCGGGCAACCGACACTGAAGCTTTCTTT. Translated, it gives CASTRATDTEAFF.

The chain is built from TRBV5-1 and TRBJ1-1; the D gene is possibly TRBD1 (6 bases). CDR3 size: 13 residues. The V and J ends lost 5 bases and 3 bases respectively, with 11 bases between them. CDR1 is SGHRS and CDR2 is YFSETQ in the germline V gene. This chain's CDR3 is CASRTTGHTEAFF. In DNA form, the CDR3 reads TGCGCCAGCAGAACAACAGGGCACACTGAAGCTTTCTTT.

In DNA, the CDR3 is TGTGCCAGCAGGACTGACAGATCTAGCACAGATACGCAGTATTTT. Protein product: CASRTDRSSTDTQYF. The chain uses TRBV5-6 and TRBJ2-3; tentative D call: TRBD1 (5 bases). Trimming left V 5 bases short and J 0 bases short, with 13 bases between. The V gene's germline CDR1 is SGHDT and CDR2 YYEEEE. The CDR3 is 15 residues long.

The chain joins TRBV27 to TRBJ2-7, with D tentatively TRBD1 (6 bases). The germline gives CDR1 MNHEY, CDR2 SMNVEV (reference sequence). Trimming cost V 3 bases and J 7 bases, with 19 bases left between them. The CDR3 sequence is 15 residues long. CDR3 DNA: TGTGCCAGCAGTTTTCAAAGGTCAGGGGATGATGAGCAGTACTTC. Protein sequence: CASSFQRSGDDEQYF.

This chain links TRBV19 with TRBJ1-5; 12 bases are a match to TRBD1. This CDR3 has 16 residues. Germline lookup yields CDR1 LNHDA and CDR2 SQIVND (reference sequence). V dropped 3 bases and J dropped 5; count of bases not matched to a gene: 5. The CDR3 region is CASSIIGTGGYQPQHF. CDR3 in DNA: TGTGCCAGTAGTATTATTGGGACAGGGGGCTATCAGCCCCAGCATTTT.

The chain recombines TRBV7-3 with TRBJ2-1; D possibly uses TRBD1 or TRBD2 (7 bases each). Trimming took off 2 bases at V and 1 base at J, with 9 bases between the two ends. In germline, CDR1 is SGHTA, CDR2 FQGTGA. This CDR3 spans 15 amino acids. CDR3 DNA: TGTGCCAGCAGCTTACAGGGGGGGTCCTACAATGAGCAGTTCTTC. Its translation is CASSLQGGSYNEQFF.

The chain has TRBV7-8 and TRBJ2-1, with D possibly matching TRBD1 (6 bases). V dropped 5 bases and J dropped 0 bases, with 17 bases sitting between them. The CDR3 length is 17 residues. Germline CDR1 SGHVS, CDR2 FQNEAQ. Here the CDR3 reads CASSIGPRGRSYNEQFF. For the CDR3, the DNA is TGTGCCAGCAGCATAGGCCCCAGGGGCCGCTCCTACAATGAGCAGTTCTTC.

The rearrangement uses TRBV27 and TRBJ2-2; D not resolved. V was trimmed by 2 bases and J by 1 base, leaving 2 bases between them. The CDR3 consists of 13 residues. Germline V CDR1 and CDR2: MNHEY, SMNVEV (reference sequence). The chain's CDR3 is CASSLRNTGELFF. CDR3 in DNA: TGTGCCAGCAGTTTAAGGAACACCGGGGAGCTGTTTTTT.

The rearrangement joins TRBV11-2 to TRBJ2-3; no reliable D call. The germline V gene has CDR1 SGHAT and CDR2 FQNNGV. CDR3 length: 11 residues. The ends were cut back, 6 bases at V and 5 bases at J, with 6 bases in the middle. CDR3 sequence reads: CASSFVDTQYF. In DNA, the CDR3 is TGTGCCAGCAGTTTCGTAGATACGCAGTATTTT.

V and J are TRBV18 and TRBJ1-1; 10 bases agree with TRBD1. Germline V lookup: CDR1 KGHSH, CDR2 LQKENI. The CDR3 has 16 residues. Trimming took 1 base from V and 3 from J; bases not matched to a gene: 5. Written as DNA, the CDR3 is TGTGCCAGCTCACCACTCGGGACAGGGGTTTACACTGAAGCTTTCTTT. Translated: CASSPLGTGVYTEAFF.